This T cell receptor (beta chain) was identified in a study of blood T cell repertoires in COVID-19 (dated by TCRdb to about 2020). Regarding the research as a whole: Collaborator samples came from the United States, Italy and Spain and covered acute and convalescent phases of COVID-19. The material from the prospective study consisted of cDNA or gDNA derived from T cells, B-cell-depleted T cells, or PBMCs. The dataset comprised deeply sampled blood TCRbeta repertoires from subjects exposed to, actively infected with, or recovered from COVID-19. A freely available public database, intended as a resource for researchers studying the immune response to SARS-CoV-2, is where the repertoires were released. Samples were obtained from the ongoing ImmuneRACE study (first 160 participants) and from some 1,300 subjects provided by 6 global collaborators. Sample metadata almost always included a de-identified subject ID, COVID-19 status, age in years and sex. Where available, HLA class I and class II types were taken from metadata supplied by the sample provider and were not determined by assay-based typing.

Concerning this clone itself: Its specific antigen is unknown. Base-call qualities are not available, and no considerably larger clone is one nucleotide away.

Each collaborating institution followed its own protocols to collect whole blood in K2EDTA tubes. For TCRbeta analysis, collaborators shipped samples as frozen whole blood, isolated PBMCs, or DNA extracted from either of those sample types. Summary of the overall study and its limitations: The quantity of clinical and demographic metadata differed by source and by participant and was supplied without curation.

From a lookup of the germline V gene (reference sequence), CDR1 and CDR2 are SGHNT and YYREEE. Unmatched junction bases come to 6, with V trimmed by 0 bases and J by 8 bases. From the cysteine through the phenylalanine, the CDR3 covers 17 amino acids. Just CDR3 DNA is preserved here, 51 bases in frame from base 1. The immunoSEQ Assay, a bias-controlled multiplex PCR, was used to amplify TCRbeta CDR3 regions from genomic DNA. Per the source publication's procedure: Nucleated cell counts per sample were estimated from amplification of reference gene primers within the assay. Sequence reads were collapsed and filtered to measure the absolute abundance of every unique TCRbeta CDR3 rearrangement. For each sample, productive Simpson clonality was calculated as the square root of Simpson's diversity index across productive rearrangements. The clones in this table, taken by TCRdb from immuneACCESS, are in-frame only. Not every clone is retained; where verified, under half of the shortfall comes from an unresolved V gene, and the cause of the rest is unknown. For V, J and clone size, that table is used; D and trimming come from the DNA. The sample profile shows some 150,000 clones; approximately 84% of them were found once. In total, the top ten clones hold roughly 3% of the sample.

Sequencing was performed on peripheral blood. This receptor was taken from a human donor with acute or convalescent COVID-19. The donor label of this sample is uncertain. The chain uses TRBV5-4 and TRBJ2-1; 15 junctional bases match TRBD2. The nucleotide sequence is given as TGTGCCAGCAGCTTGGGGACTAGCGGGGGGGCCCGGGATGAGCAGTTCTTC. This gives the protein CASSLGTSGGARDEQFF.